This TCR beta chain is drawn from a study of T cell responses to AZD1222 COVID-19 vaccine. Germline CDR1 GTSNPN, CDR2 SVGIG (reference sequence). The CDR3 contains 15 residues. The V end lost 3 bases, the J end lost 0 bases, and 15 bases lay between the germline ends. Profiled with immunoSEQ multiplex PCR; TCRdb holds only in-frame clones, not every one. Of 180,000 or so clones listed, about nine tenths are singletons. This receptor was taken from an adult who received the AZD1222 COVID-19 vaccine. Specimen: peripheral blood, collected 28 days after the second AZD1222 dose. The chain recombines TRBV30 with TRBJ2-7; D remains unclear. CDR3 DNA: TGTGCCTGGAGGGTTCCCTATGGTCGCTCCTACGAGCAGTACTTC. Translating it yields CAWRVPYGRSYEQYF.